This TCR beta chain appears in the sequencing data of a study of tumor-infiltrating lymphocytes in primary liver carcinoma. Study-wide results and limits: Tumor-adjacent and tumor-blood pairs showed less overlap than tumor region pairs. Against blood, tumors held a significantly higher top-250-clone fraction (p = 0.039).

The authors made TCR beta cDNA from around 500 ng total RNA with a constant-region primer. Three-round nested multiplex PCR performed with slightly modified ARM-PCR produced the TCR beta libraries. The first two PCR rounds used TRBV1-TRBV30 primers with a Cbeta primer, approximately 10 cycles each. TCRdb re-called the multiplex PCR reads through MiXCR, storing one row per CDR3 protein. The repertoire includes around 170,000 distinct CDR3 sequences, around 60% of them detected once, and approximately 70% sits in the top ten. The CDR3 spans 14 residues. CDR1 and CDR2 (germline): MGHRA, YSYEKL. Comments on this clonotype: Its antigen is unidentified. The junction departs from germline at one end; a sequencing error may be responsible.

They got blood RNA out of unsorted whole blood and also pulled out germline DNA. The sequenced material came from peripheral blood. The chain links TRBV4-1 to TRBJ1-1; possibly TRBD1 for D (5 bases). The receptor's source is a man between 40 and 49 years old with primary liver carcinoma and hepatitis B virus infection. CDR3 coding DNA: TGCGCCAACAGCCATACCAGGGCGGAGACTGAAGCTTTCTTT. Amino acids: CANSHTRAETEAFF.